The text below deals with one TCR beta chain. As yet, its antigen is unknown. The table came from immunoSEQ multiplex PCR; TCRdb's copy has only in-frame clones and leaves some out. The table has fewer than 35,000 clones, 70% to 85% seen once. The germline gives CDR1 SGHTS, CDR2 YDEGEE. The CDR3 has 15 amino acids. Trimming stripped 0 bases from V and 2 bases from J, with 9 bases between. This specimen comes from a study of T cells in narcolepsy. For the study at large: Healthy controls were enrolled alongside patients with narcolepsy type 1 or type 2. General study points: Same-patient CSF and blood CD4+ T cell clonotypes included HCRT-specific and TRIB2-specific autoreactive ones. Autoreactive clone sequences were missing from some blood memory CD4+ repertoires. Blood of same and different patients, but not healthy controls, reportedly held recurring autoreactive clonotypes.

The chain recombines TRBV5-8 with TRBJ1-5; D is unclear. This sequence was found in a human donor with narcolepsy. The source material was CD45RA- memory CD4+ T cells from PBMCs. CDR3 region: CASSLAGYGNQPQHF. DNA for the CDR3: TGTGCCAGCAGCTTGGCGGGGTACGGCAATCAGCCCCAGCATTTT. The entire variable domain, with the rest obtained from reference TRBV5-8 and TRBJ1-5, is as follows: EAGVTQSPTHLIKTRGQQATLRCSPISGHTSVYWYQQALGLGLQFLLWYDEGEERNRGNFPPRFSGRQFPNYSSELNVNALELEDSALYLCASSLAGYGNQPQHFGDGTRLSIL.